This T cell receptor beta chain stems from a study of Graves' ophthalmopathy and Graves' hyperthyroidism. Amplification targeted the TCR beta CDR3 regions, with RNA transcripts as the source material. First-round RT-PCR used HTBI primers; second-round multiplex PCR followed. TCRdb reanalysed the multiplex PCR reads using MiXCR and keeps one entry per CDR3 protein. Among about 390,000 distinct CDR3 sequences listed, 15% to 19% were seen once. The V and J ends lost 7 bases and 0 bases, in that order; junction bases with no gene match: 3. Per the germline V gene, CDR1 is WNHNN and CDR2 is SYGVQD (reference sequence). The CDR3 consists of 15 residues.

Sequenced input: peripheral blood. The source is a young woman with stable Graves' hyperthyroidism. This chain links TRBV10-1 with TRBJ1-5, with TRBD1 matching over 10 bases. CDR3 amino acids: CASNGTGDSNQPQHF. DNA of the CDR3: TGCGCCAGCAATGGGACAGGGGATAGCAATCAGCCCCAGCATTTT.